These 12 T cell receptor beta chains share one sample of origin, sequenced in a study of cytomegalovirus exposure and HLA in healthy donors. PCR employed 60 Vbeta and 13 Jbeta primers. The assay was immunoSEQ multiplex PCR, and TCRdb's table has in-frame clones only and misses some. In the table there are 140,000 or so clones, 70% of which are singletons. Sequences were obtained from PBMCs. The receptors were gathered from a woman aged 25 to 45 in good health and CMV-seronegative.

Only one count was recorded for this clone. V is TRBV18 and J is TRBJ2-3; maybe TRBD2 (5 bases). V gave up 0 bases and J gave up 4 bases, with 14 bases separating them. CDR1 is KGHSH, CDR2 LQKENI, per germline. The CDR3 contains 16 residues. The CDR3, as DNA: TGTGCCAGCTCACCACCTGGACTGTCAAAGCCAGATACGCAGTATTTT. Its translation: CASSPPGLSKPDTQYF.

This clone was detected only once. The rearrangement links TRBV28 to TRBJ1-1; maybe TRBD1 (5 bases). V lost 4 bases and J 11 bases, leaving 23 bases between the germline ends. The CDR3 sequence is 15 residues long. Germline CDR1 is MDHEN and CDR2 is SYDVKM. CDR3 protein: CASSSTQALGRGAFF. The CDR3 bases are TGTGCCAGCAGTTCCACCCAAGCTTTGGGGCGGGGTGCTTTCTTT. The full variable domain, completed using reference TRBV28 and TRBJ1-1, is DVKVTQSSRYLVKRTGEKVFLECVQDMDHENMFWYRQDPGLGLRLIYFSYDVKMKEKGDIPEGYSVSREKKERFSLILESASTNQTSMYLCASSSTQALGRGAFFGQGTRLTVV.

This sequence joins TRBV6-6 and TRBJ1-2; D is undetermined. Trimming took 6 bases from V and 4 from J, leaving 9 bases between them. The CDR3 consists of 12 residues. CDR1 is MNHNY and CDR2 is SVGAGI in the germline V gene (reference sequence). This CDR3 reads CASRPASYGYTF. CDR3 DNA: TGTGCCAGCAGGCCAGCGAGCTATGGCTACACCTTC.

The chain carries TRBV6-1 and TRBJ2-2; tentatively, D is TRBD1 (5 bases). This CDR3 has 12 residues. V was cut by 10 bases and J by 7 bases, with 13 bases left in between. Germline CDR1 reads MNHNS; CDR2 reads SASEGT. In DNA, the CDR3 is TGTGCCACAGACAGATTAGGCGGGGAGCTGTTTTTT. It translates to CATDRLGGELFF.

This clone was observed a few times. The chain combines TRBV6-5 with TRBJ2-7; no firm D call. CDR3 length: 16 residues. The V gene's germline CDR1 is MNHEY and CDR2 SVGAGI. Trimming shortened V by 0 bases and J by 0 bases, and 12 bases separated the two germline ends. The CDR3 sequence is CASSYSSQRFSYEQYF. CDR3 coding DNA: TGTGCCAGCAGTTACTCGTCACAACGATTCTCCTACGAGCAGTACTTC.

This clone was recorded once. The genes are TRBV18 and TRBJ2-1; 11 positions match TRBD2. J lost 2 bases, V lost 1 base, and 7 bases had no gene match. The CDR3 totals 18 residues. Germline CDR1 KGHSH, CDR2 LQKENI. This chain's CDR3 is CASSPQLAGVGAYNEQFF. Written as DNA, the CDR3 is TGTGCCAGCTCACCACAACTAGCGGGAGTCGGGGCCTACAATGAGCAGTTCTTC.

The V call is TRBV28, the J call TRBJ2-7; perhaps TRBD1 as D (6 bases). Germline V gene lookup returns CDR1 MDHEN and CDR2 SYDVKM. CDR3 length: 14 residues. Trimming took off 7 bases at V and 7 bases at J, with 20 bases between the two ends. CDR3 bases: TGTGCCAGCACCCTTTATTCCCAGGGGCGTGAGCAGTACTTC. It is translated as CASTLYSQGREQYF.

This clone has more than one count but fewer than ten. The chain has TRBV18 and TRBJ1-1; no clear D gene. Looked up from germline, CDR1 is KGHSH and CDR2 is LQKENI. Trimming shortened V by 2 bases and J by 3 bases, and 7 bases separated the two germline ends. CDR3 length equals 13 residues. CDR3 DNA: TGTGCCAGCTCACCAGGGGAGGACACTGAAGCTTTCTTT. It translates to CASSPGEDTEAFF.

CDR3 region: CASSLDRTGYTDTQYF. DNA of the CDR3: TGCGCCAGCAGCTTGGACAGGACAGGGTACACAGATACGCAGTATTTT. V gene TRBV5-1 combines with J gene TRBJ2-3; 8 nucleotides match TRBD1. The V gene end was trimmed by 0 bases and the J gene end by 2 bases; junction bases not matched to a gene: 5. The germline gives CDR1 SGHRS, CDR2 YFSETQ. The CDR3 is 16 amino acids.

V gene TRBV28 combines with J gene TRBJ1-2; TRBD1 aligns across 7 bases. The ends lost 6 bases at V and 5 bases at J; junction bases unmatched: 12. The length of the CDR3 is 15 residues. Germline V lookup: CDR1 MDHEN, CDR2 SYDVKM. The CDR3 DNA sequence: TGTGCCAGCAGACCCCCCGACAGGGTACTGTATGGCTACACCTTC. Translated, it gives CASRPPDRVLYGYTF.

This sequence joins TRBV7-3 and TRBJ2-2, with TRBD1 identical over 7 bases. Germline V gives CDR1 SGHTA, CDR2 FQGTGA. J was trimmed by 3 bases and V by 6 bases; bases with no gene match: 4. This CDR3 has 14 residues. CDR3 residues: CASSSGQDTGELFF. CDR3 bases: TGTGCCAGCAGTTCAGGACAGGACACCGGGGAGCTGTTTTTT.

This clone was found a few times. The chain links TRBV18 to TRBJ2-1; no firm D call. Between the trimmed V and J ends, which lost 2 bases and 8 bases, there was a span of 10 bases. The CDR3 loop spans 13 amino acids. Germline-derived CDR1 and CDR2 are KGHSH and LQKENI. CDR3 sequence reads: CASSPLRLDEQFF. The DNA for the CDR3 is TGTGCCAGCTCACCATTGCGTCTGGATGAGCAGTTCTTC.